These 23 T cell receptor beta chains share one sample of origin, sequenced in a study of PD-L1 blockade in urothelial cancer. Assay used: immunoSEQ multiplex PCR; TCRdb lists only in-frame clones, some missing. The sample has about 110,000 clones; under 85% are singletons. Here the sequenced sample was PBMCs, taken around atezolizumab (anti-PD-L1) treatment. The receptors shown here come from a middle-aged man with urothelial cancer.

The genes are TRBV28 and TRBJ1-1; tentatively, D is TRBD1 (6 bases). Per germline, CDR1 MDHEN and CDR2 SYDVKM. The CDR3 has 14 residues. V gave up 4 bases and J gave up 0 bases, with 9 bases separating them. CDR3 DNA: TGTGCCAGCAGTTACACAGGGATGAACACTGAAGCTTTCTTT. It codes for CASSYTGMNTEAFF.

The V and J genes are TRBV28 and TRBJ2-1; 7 positions match TRBD2. J gave up 5 bases and V 7 bases, and 5 bases lay outside the gene matches. Germline V CDR1 and CDR2: MDHEN, SYDVKM. This CDR3 spans 13 amino acids. In DNA form, the CDR3 reads TGTGCCAGCACCGGCGGGAGCCACAATGAGCAGTTCTTC. It encodes CASTGGSHNEQFF.

CDR3 DNA sequence: TGTGCCAGCAGCGTAGGACTAGCGGGCGCCTACGAGCAGTACTTC. Translating gives CASSVGLAGAYEQYF. The chain couples TRBV9 to TRBJ2-7; the match to TRBD2 covers 10 bases. V lost 0 bases to trimming and J lost 2 bases; unmatched junction nucleotides: 2. The CDR3 is 15 amino acids. Germline CDR1 SGDLS, CDR2 YYNGEE.

V and J are TRBV29-1 and TRBJ1-2, with a tentative D call TRBD1 (5 bases). This CDR3 comprises 12 residues. V was trimmed by 7 bases and J by 8 bases, leaving 17 bases between them. In germline, CDR1 is SQVTM, CDR2 ANQGSEA. The CDR3 nucleotides read TGCAGCGGGACGGGGGACCTATACGGCTACACCTTC. Its protein product is CSGTGDLYGYTF. Using reference TRBV29-1 and TRBJ1-2 for the parts outside the CDR3, the full variable domain is SAVISQKPSRDICQRGTSLTIQCQVDSQVTMMFWYRQQPGQSLTLIATANQGSEATYESGFVIDKFPISRPNLTFSTLTVSNMSPEDSSIYLCSGTGDLYGYTFGSGTRLTVV.

The chain has TRBV13 and TRBJ1-1; 9 bases align to TRBD1. Germline V gives CDR1 PRHDT, CDR2 FYEKMQ (reference sequence). CDR3 length equals 14 residues. With V trimmed by 4 bases and J by 5 bases, 5 bases remained unmatched. The CDR3 loop is CASSSQGALTEAFF. CDR3 nucleotides: TGTGCCAGCAGCTCACAGGGGGCGCTGACTGAAGCTTTCTTT.

About this clone: Other nucleotide sequences from this sample produce the same CDR3. The chain carries TRBV7-2 and TRBJ2-5; TRBD2 matches at 13 bases. The CDR3 covers 16 residues. Germline V gives CDR1 SGHTA, CDR2 FQGNSA. The V and J ends lost 5 bases and 4 bases, in that order; junction bases with no gene match: 7. CDR3 bases: TGTGCCAGCAGCCGCGGACTAGCGGGAGCGCGAGAGACCCAGTACTTC. Protein product: CASSRGLAGARETQYF.

The chain has TRBV10-1 and TRBJ2-5; 7 positions match TRBD1. CDR1 and CDR2 from the germline V gene are WNHNN and SYGVQD (reference sequence). This CDR3 has 14 residues. V dropped 6 bases and J dropped 3; count of bases not matched to a gene: 7. For the CDR3, the DNA is TGCGCCAGCAGCCCTCCTGACAGGGAAGAGACCCAGTACTTC. It specifies CASSPPDREETQYF.

DNA for the CDR3: TGTGCCAGCAGCCGACTCCAAAGTACTGAAGCTTTCTTT. Translation gives CASSRLQSTEAFF. This chain uses TRBV7-3 with TRBJ1-1; no clear D. Deletions cut 5 bases from V and 5 bases from J, with 12 bases between. The germline CDR1 and CDR2 sequences are SGHTA and FQGTGA. The CDR3 is 13 residues long.

The V and J genes are TRBV7-3 and TRBJ2-3; unclear D gene. Germline-derived CDR1 and CDR2 are SGHTA and FQGTGA. V shed 1 base and J shed 6 bases, with 11 bases lying between them. The CDR3 has 14 amino acids. CDR3 in amino acids: CASSLSRLVDTQYF. CDR3 DNA sequence: TGTGCCAGCAGCTTAAGTCGGCTAGTTGATACGCAGTATTTT.

The rearrangement uses TRBV7-2 and TRBJ2-3; 7 bases are shared with TRBD1. The CDR3 is 15 residues long. The V segment lost 8 bases and the J segment 0 bases; nucleotides outside the gene matches: 8. The germline CDR1 and CDR2 sequences are SGHTA and FQGNSA. CDR3 residues: CASRQGHFSTDTQYF. DNA for the CDR3: TGTGCCAGCCGACAGGGCCATTTTAGCACAGATACGCAGTATTTT.

The chain joins TRBV11-2 to TRBJ2-1; TRBD2 agrees at 15 bases. Per the germline V gene, CDR1 is SGHAT and CDR2 is FQNNGV. Trimming removed 5 bases from V and 6 bases from J; junction bases left unmatched: 11. This CDR3 comprises 18 residues. The chain's CDR3 is CASSPGTSGRRMRNEQFF. The CDR3 DNA is TGTGCCAGCAGCCCCGGGACTAGCGGGAGGCGGATGCGCAATGAGCAGTTCTTC. The whole variable domain, filled in from reference TRBV11-2 and TRBJ2-1, reads EAGVAQSPRYKIIEKRQSVAFWCNPISGHATLYWYQQILGQGPKLLIQFQNNGVVDDSQLPKDRFSAERLKGVDSTLKIQPAKLEDSAVYLCASSPGTSGRRMRNEQFFGPGTRLTVL.

The chain uses TRBV28 and TRBJ1-6; 8 bases are shared with TRBD1. The germline CDR1 and CDR2 sequences are MDHEN and SYDVKM. With V trimmed by 5 bases and J by 6 bases, 9 bases remained unmatched. The CDR3 is 16 residues long. This chain's CDR3 is CASSHSGTGSNSPLHF. Written as DNA, the CDR3 is TGTGCCAGCAGTCACTCCGGGACAGGCTCTAATTCACCCCTCCACTTT.

The CDR3 here is CATGAWDTEAFF. The DNA for the CDR3 is TGTGCCACAGGGGCGTGGGACACTGAAGCTTTCTTT. This chain connects TRBV2 to TRBJ1-1; a weak D match, TRBD1 (6 bases). V was clipped by 10 bases and J by 3 bases, with 12 bases between them. The CDR3 loop spans 12 amino acids. The V gene's germline CDR1 is SNHLY and CDR2 FYNNEI. The entire variable domain, with the rest obtained from reference TRBV2 and TRBJ1-1, is as follows: EPEVTQTPSHQVTQMGQEVILRCVPISNHLYFYWYRQILGQKVEFLVSFYNNEISEKSEIFDDQFSVERPDGSNFTLKIRSTKLEDSAMYFCATGAWDTEAFFGQGTRLTVV.

The genes are TRBV18 and TRBJ2-3; 10 positions match TRBD2. The V segment lost 5 bases and the J segment 1 base; nucleotides outside the gene matches: 18. The CDR3 is 20 residues long. Per germline, CDR1 KGHSH and CDR2 LQKENI. The CDR3 loop is CASSNSPLAGVSLGTDTQYF. The CDR3, as DNA: TGTGCCAGCTCAAATTCCCCTCTAGCGGGAGTTTCCCTCGGCACAGATACGCAGTATTTT.

This sequence joins TRBV28 and TRBJ2-1, with D possibly TRBD1 on 6 matching bases. The CDR3 loop spans 12 amino acids. The germline V gene encodes CDR1 MDHEN and CDR2 SYDVKM. V was pared by 8 bases and J by 6 bases, with 11 bases between. The CDR3 is CASGNRANEQFF. The CDR3 DNA reads TGTGCCAGCGGCAACAGGGCCAATGAGCAGTTCTTC.

J is TRBJ1-2 and V is TRBV18, with TRBD1 matching 7 bases. CDR1 KGHSH and CDR2 LQKENI come from the germline V gene. V trimming: 4 bases; J trimming: 2 bases; junction bases outside the gene matches: 1. This CDR3 contains 13 residues. The CDR3 DNA follows: TGTGCCAGCTCACAGGGACAGAACTATGGCTACACCTTC. It encodes CASSQGQNYGYTF.

The rearrangement uses TRBV5-6 and TRBJ1-5, with 11 bases lining up with TRBD1. The CDR3 is 16 amino acids. Trimming took 1 base from V and 10 from J; bases not matched to a gene: 10. The V gene's germline CDR1 is SGHDT and CDR2 YYEEEE. CDR3 nucleotide sequence: TGTGCCAGCAGCTTGCGGGACAGGGGGTCCGTAGTCCCCCAGCATTTT. It yields the protein CASSLRDRGSVVPQHF.

The genes are TRBV25-1 and TRBJ2-2; weak D call: TRBD2 (6 bases). The CDR3 has 16 residues. From germline, CDR1 is MGHDK and CDR2 SYGVNS. The V end lost 1 base, the J end lost 5 bases, and 14 bases lay between the germline ends. CDR3 sequence: CASSELTGSFTGELFF. The CDR3 coding sequence is TGTGCCAGCAGTGAATTAACCGGGAGTTTTACCGGGGAGCTGTTTTTT.

The rearrangement links TRBV28 to TRBJ2-7; tentative D call: TRBD2 (5 bases). This CDR3 comprises 14 residues. V lost 2 bases and J 9 bases, leaving 17 bases between the germline ends. Germline V lookup: CDR1 MDHEN, CDR2 SYDVKM. The CDR3 loop is CASSLRIASAPQYF. CDR3 sequence (DNA): TGTGCCAGCAGTTTAAGGATAGCGTCCGCCCCGCAGTACTTC.

The chain is built from TRBV18 and TRBJ1-6; a weak D match, TRBD1 (5 bases). Germline-derived CDR1 and CDR2 are KGHSH and LQKENI. Between the trimmed V and J ends, which lost 6 bases and 7 bases, there was a span of 16 bases. The CDR3 sequence is 15 residues long. Here the CDR3 reads CASSPSFRVNSPLHF. The DNA of the CDR3 is TGTGCCAGCTCCCCGTCCTTCAGGGTCAATTCACCCCTCCACTTT. Full variable domain (rest looked up from reference TRBV18 and TRBJ1-6): NAGVMQNPRHLVRRRGQEARLRCSPMKGHSHVYWYRQLPEEGLKFMVYLQKENIIDESGMPKERFSAEFPKEGPSILRIQQVVRGDSAAYFCASSPSFRVNSPLHFGNGTRLTVT.

The rearrangement links TRBV6-5 to TRBJ2-7, with TRBD2 matching over 9 bases. The length of the CDR3 is 15 residues. Unmatched junction bases numbered 9, after V lost 2 bases and J lost 7 bases. Germline CDR1 reads MNHEY; CDR2 reads SVGAGI. The CDR3 sequence: CASSYGAGGLGEQYF. Here the CDR3 DNA reads TGTGCCAGCAGTTACGGAGCGGGAGGTTTGGGGGAGCAGTACTTC.

The J gene is TRBJ1-2, the V gene TRBV5-5; a possible D gene is TRBD1 (5 bases). Between the trimmed V and J ends, which lost 0 bases and 5 bases, there was a span of 8 bases. Per the germline V gene, CDR1 is SGHKS and CDR2 is YYEKEE (reference sequence). The CDR3 has 13 amino acids. The CDR3 is CASSLVQGYGYTF. For the CDR3, the DNA is TGTGCCAGCAGCTTGGTGCAGGGATATGGCTACACCTTC.

The chain is built from TRBV2 and TRBJ1-2; D is unclear. Trimming removed 8 bases at V and 3 bases at J, with 7 bases between. The germline gives CDR1 SNHLY, CDR2 FYNNEI. This CDR3 has 11 amino acids. CDR3 nucleotides: TGTGCCAGCCGGCAGGACTATGGCTACACCTTC. It specifies CASRQDYGYTF.